The 13 T cell receptor beta chains below come from one sample, sequenced in a study of prognosis after radiotherapy for stage I lung cancer. Genomic DNA provided the template from which TCR beta CDR3 was amplified by two-round multiplex PCR. For every TRBV and TRBJ gene, a specific primer was used in first-round PCR. Each CDR3 protein is one row after TCRdb ran MiXCR on the multiplex PCR reads. The sample has nearly 20,000 distinct CDR3 sequences, around 26% seen once. The source material was PBMCs, sampled before or after stereotactic body radiation therapy (not recorded which). These receptors all stem from a donor of 50 years or more with non-small cell lung cancer.

This clonotype was seen at least ten times. V usage is TRBV12-5 and J usage is TRBJ2-7, with TRBD2 matching over 7 bases. J lost 2 bases, V lost 0 bases, and 7 bases had no gene match. Germline V gene lookup returns CDR1 LGHNT and CDR2 FRNRAP. This CDR3 is built from 16 residues. The CDR3 sequence: CASGLVLGGSTYEQYF. The CDR3 nucleotides are TGTGCTAGTGGTTTGGTACTGGGCGGGAGCACCTACGAGCAGTACTTC.

This clonotype was seen ten or more times. This rearrangement joins TRBV7-2 to TRBJ2-1; TRBD2 matches at 10 bases. The CDR3 length is 15 residues. Trimming took 5 bases from V and 6 from J; bases not matched to a gene: 7. Looked up from germline, CDR1 is SGHTA and CDR2 is FQGNSA. The CDR3 nucleotides read TGTGCCAGCAGCCATTATCGGACTAGCGGCAATGAGCAGTTCTTC. It specifies CASSHYRTSGNEQFF.

This clonotype was observed at least ten times. The V gene is TRBV27, the J gene TRBJ2-7; the match to TRBD1 covers 11 bases. V shed 8 bases, J shed 6 bases, and the junction held 3 bases outside the gene matches. Looked up from germline, CDR1 is MNHEY and CDR2 is SMNVEV (reference sequence). The CDR3 covers 12 residues. CDR3 nucleotides: TGTGCCAGCTGGACAGGGGGCGCCGAGCAGTACTTC. Translating it yields CASWTGGAEQYF.

This clonotype has at least ten counts. This chain uses TRBV11-1 with TRBJ1-1; D gene uncertain. The germline CDR1 and CDR2 sequences are SGHAT and FQDESV (reference sequence). The CDR3 totals 13 residues. V was cut by 2 bases and J by 1 base, with 5 bases left in between. The DNA for the CDR3 is TGTGCCAGCAGCTTACGGCGGAACACTGAAGCTTTCTTT. Protein sequence: CASSLRRNTEAFF.

Details on this clonotype: This CDR3 fails to terminate in the conserved phenylalanine or tryptophan, so it likely reflects a read error. The V call is TRBV28, the J call TRBJ2-1; possibly TRBD1 for D (6 bases). Per the germline V gene, CDR1 is MDHEN and CDR2 is SYDVKM. Trimming took off 11 bases at V and 9 bases at J, with 20 bases between the two ends. The CDR3 loop spans 13 amino acids. The CDR3 DNA reads TGTGCCCAGGAAGGGGGAGTGCAGGGTGAGCAGTTCCTC. It translates to CAQEGGVQGEQFL.

J is TRBJ2-1 and V is TRBV28; D ambiguous. The V gene lost 7 bases and the J gene lost 3 bases, with 10 bases spanning the gap. The CDR3 contains 13 residues. Germline CDR1 MDHEN, CDR2 SYDVKM. The CDR3 bases are TGTGCCAGCAATTACTGGGGCTACAATGAGCAGTTCTTC. Residues: CASNYWGYNEQFF.

Turning to this clonotype: A far larger clone is off by one base, so a read error is likely. This rearrangement joins TRBV19 to TRBJ2-7; D call uncertain. V gave up 5 bases and J gave up 7 bases, with 15 bases separating them. This CDR3 region has 13 residues. Germline V gives CDR1 LNHDA, CDR2 SQIVND (reference sequence). In nucleotides, the CDR3 is TGTGCCAGTAGTCATGCTAACCAGAATGAGCAGTACTTC. Its translation: CASSHANQNEQYF.

The table lists this clonotype with many counts. V usage is TRBV12-5 and J usage is TRBJ1-3, with TRBD1 as a possible D gene (5 bases). Germline V lookup: CDR1 LGHNT, CDR2 FRNRAP. The ends were cut back, 6 bases at V and 3 bases at J, with 21 bases in the middle. The CDR3 is 17 amino acids. CDR3 nucleotides: TGTGCTAGTGGCTCCCCGATTTGGGGGGTTGATGGAAACACCATATATTTT. It codes for CASGSPIWGVDGNTIYF. Full variable domain (outside the CDR3, taken from reference TRBV12-5 and TRBJ1-3): DARVTQTPRHKVTEMGQEVTMRCQPILGHNTVFWYRQTMMQGLELLAYFRNRAPLDDSGMPKDRFSAEMPDATLATLKIQPSEPRDSAVYFCASGSPIWGVDGNTIYFGEGSWLTVV.

With respect to this clonotype: A read error may be the cause here, since a much bigger clone is one base away. This chain joins TRBV29-1 and TRBJ2-7, with D possibly being TRBD2 (6 bases). V was shortened by 6 bases and J by 12 bases, with 21 bases between the two germline ends. CDR1 is SQVTM, CDR2 ANQGSEA, per germline. The CDR3 is 12 residues long. The CDR3 reads CSVVKGGSLGYF. The CDR3 DNA sequence: TGCAGCGTCGTCAAAGGAGGGTCTCTTGGGTACTTC.

This clonotype has ten or more counts. This chain joins TRBV6-2 or TRBV6-3 and TRBJ2-2; the match to TRBD2 covers 8 bases. Germline CDR1 reads MNHEY; CDR2 reads SVGEGT. J lost 3 bases, V lost 6 bases, and 3 bases had no gene match. This CDR3 contains 14 residues. The CDR3 DNA follows: TGTGCCAGCAGCCGACTAGCGTACACCGGGGAGCTGTTTTTT. Translating gives CASSRLAYTGELFF.

This clonotype was detected ten times or more. This chain links TRBV13 with TRBJ2-7, with D perhaps matching TRBD1 (8 bases). The CDR3 extends over 16 amino acids. Germline values: CDR1 PRHDT, CDR2 FYEKMQ (reference sequence). Trimming stripped 5 bases from V and 1 base from J, with 18 bases between. The CDR3 DNA reads as TGTGCCAGCAGCGGGGGGGGGACAGGATTATCCTACGAGCAGTACTTC. It yields the protein CASSGGGTGLSYEQYF.

In its sample, this clonotype was seen many times. This CDR3 reads CASSQDLGRESFYEQYF. CDR3 DNA: TGCGCCAGCAGCCAAGATTTAGGGCGGGAGAGTTTCTACGAGCAGTACTTC. The rearrangement joins TRBV4-3 to TRBJ2-7, with 7 bases that match TRBD2. From germline, CDR1 is LGHNA and CDR2 YSLEER. The trim removed 0 bases at V and 3 bases at J, leaving 11 bases unmatched. The length of the CDR3 is 17 residues.

This clonotype was counted many times. The chain recombines TRBV2 with TRBJ2-2; 7 nucleotides line up with TRBD1. Trimming at V came to 6 bases and at J to 2 bases, leaving 3 bases not matched to a gene. Germline V lookup: CDR1 SNHLY, CDR2 FYNNEI. The CDR3 is 14 amino acids. The CDR3 reads CASRPGGNTGELFF. The CDR3 DNA reads as TGTGCCAGCAGGCCAGGGGGAAACACCGGGGAGCTGTTTTTT.